These T cell receptor beta chains were read from a single sample in a study of blood T cell repertoires in COVID-19. Clones were sequenced by immunoSEQ multiplex PCR, and TCRdb holds only the in-frame ones, with some missing. Among more than 200,000 clones listed, roughly 90% were seen once. Sequenced sample: PBMCs or T cells enriched from blood (not recorded which). These receptors were collected from a woman in her thirties who had recovered from COVID-19. Both conserved end residues are part of each CDR3. A D gene is named only where the DNA matches it firmly. Not all rows give a size; the values are once, few, many and, for expanded clones, a class.

clone_size j_call d_call v_call cdr3_aa cdr3_nt
- TRBJ2-1 TRBD2 TRBV24-1 CATSDRAGGRYNEQFF TGTGCCACCAGTGATAGGGCGGGAGGACGCTACAATGAGCAGTTCTTC
- TRBJ2-6 - TRBV21-1 CASIKMWDRGSSGANVLTF TGTGCCAGCATCAAGATGTGGGACAGGGGGAGCTCTGGGGCCAACGTCCTGACTTTC
- TRBJ1-2 - TRBV5-1 CASSSNRETDGYTF TGCGCCAGCAGCTCGAACAGGGAGACGGATGGCTACACCTTC
- TRBJ2-1 TRBD2 TRBV19 CASSIMSSGRASEQFF TGTGCCAGTAGTATTATGTCCAGCGGGAGGGCGAGTGAGCAGTTCTTC
- TRBJ1-5 - TRBV21-1 CASSKAPGTGTENQPQHF TGTGCCAGCAGCAAAGCGCCCGGGACCGGGACAGAGAATCAGCCCCAGCATTTT
- TRBJ1-6 TRBD1 TRBV7-9 CASSSGQDYNSPLHF TGTGCCAGCAGCTCTGGACAGGACTATAATTCACCCCTCCACTTT
- TRBJ2-3 - TRBV19 CASSTGWDTQYF TGTGCCAGTAGTACAGGGTGGGATACGCAGTATTTT
- TRBJ2-1 - TRBV12-3/TRBV12-4 CASSPPGEQFF TGTGCCAGCAGCCCCCCGGGTGAGCAGTTCTTC
- TRBJ1-1 - TRBV13 CASGEYRAVDTEAFF TGTGCCAGCGGAGAGTACAGGGCTGTGGACACTGAAGCTTTCTTT
- TRBJ2-1 TRBD2 TRBV11-1 CASSSGTRLGNEQFF TGTGCCAGCAGCTCGGGGACTAGATTAGGAAATGAGCAGTTCTTC
- TRBJ1-5 - TRBV27 CASRTGDQPQHF TGTGCCAGCAGGACGGGGGATCAGCCCCAGCATTTT
- TRBJ1-2 TRBD1 TRBV24-1 CATSDTPGTGPNYGYTF TGTGCCACCAGTGATACACCCGGGACAGGGCCTAACTATGGCTACACCTTC
- TRBJ2-5 - TRBV10-2 CASSQDTRETQYF TGCGCCAGCAGTCAAGATACGAGGGAGACCCAGTACTTC
- TRBJ2-3 - TRBV6-1 CASSEIGRLTTDTQYF TGTGCCAGCAGTGAAATCGGCCGACTTACCACAGATACGCAGTATTTT
- TRBJ2-7 - TRBV27 CASRGGNGGEQYF TGTGCCAGCCGTGGGGGGAATGGTGGCGAGCAGTACTTC
once TRBJ1-5 TRBD1 TRBV28 CASSRQGRGYSNQPQHF TGTGCCAGCAGCAGACAGGGCCGCGGATATAGCAATCAGCCCCAGCATTTT
- TRBJ1-1 - TRBV7-2 CASTASPGDTEAFF TGTGCCAGCACCGCTAGCCCCGGGGACACTGAAGCTTTCTTT
- TRBJ2-1 - TRBV7-6 CASSLAGGMGEQFF TGTGCCAGCAGCTTAGCTGGAGGGATGGGTGAGCAGTTCTTC
once TRBJ2-7 TRBD2 TRBV7-2 CASSLEKREASYEQYF TGTGCCAGCAGCTTAGAGAAGCGGGAGGCTTCCTACGAGCAGTACTTC
- TRBJ1-2 TRBD1 TRBV27 CASSFGQGVPSGYTF TGTGCCAGCAGTTTCGGACAGGGGGTCCCCAGCGGCTACACCTTC
- TRBJ1-5 - TRBV2 CASSSTGYQPQHF TGTGCCAGCAGCTCGACAGGCTATCAGCCCCAGCATTTT
- TRBJ2-1 TRBD1 TRBV27 CASRLGQGSYNEQFF TGTGCCAGCAGGCTAGGACAGGGCTCCTACAATGAGCAGTTCTTC
- TRBJ1-2 TRBD1 TRBV27 CASSVGTGNNYGYTF TGTGCCAGCAGTGTCGGGACAGGGAACAACTATGGCTACACCTTC
- TRBJ2-3 TRBD2 TRBV18 CASLQGGEDTQYF TGTGCCAGCTTGCAGGGAGGGGAGGATACGCAGTATTTT
- TRBJ1-4 - TRBV7-6 CASSSKRQPTNEKLFF TGTGCCAGCAGCTCCAAGAGACAGCCAACTAATGAAAAACTGTTTTTT
once TRBJ1-1 - TRBV28 CASAGGLNTEAFF TGTGCCAGCGCCGGTGGGCTGAACACTGAAGCTTTCTTT
- TRBJ1-1 - TRBV19 CASRIIWTDRTLNTEAFF TGTGCCAGTAGAATCATCTGGACTGACAGGACTCTGAACACTGAAGCTTTCTTT
- TRBJ1-1 TRBD1 TRBV4-1 CASRTGTGVRAMNTEAFF TGCGCCAGCAGAACCGGGACAGGGGTAAGGGCTATGAACACTGAAGCTTTCTTT
- TRBJ1-2 - TRBV9 CASSDASRGVYGYTF TGTGCCAGCAGCGACGCTTCTCGGGGGGTCTATGGCTACACCTTC
once TRBJ1-2 TRBD1 TRBV7-2 CASSLPTGGPAYGYTF TGTGCCAGCAGCTTACCCACAGGGGGCCCTGCCTATGGCTACACCTTC
- TRBJ2-7 TRBD2 TRBV4-3 CASSPLGAGGLYEQYF TGCGCCAGCAGCCCCTTGGGAGCGGGAGGTCTCTACGAGCAGTACTTC
- TRBJ2-1 TRBD1 TRBV28 CASSPIGQAGYNEQFF TGTGCCAGCAGTCCCATTGGACAGGCTGGATACAATGAGCAGTTCTTC
- TRBJ1-1 TRBD1 TRBV10-3 CAASSGQALVNTEAFF TGTGCCGCTTCATCGGGACAGGCGTTGGTGAACACTGAAGCTTTCTTT
- TRBJ2-7 TRBD2 TRBV27 CASSLAGGDEQYF TGTGCCAGCAGTCTAGCGGGAGGCGACGAGCAGTACTTC
- TRBJ1-1 - TRBV4-3 CASSRGTSEAFF TGCGCCAGCAGCCGCGGGACTTCTGAAGCTTTCTTT
once TRBJ1-2 TRBD1 TRBV24-1 CATKGQGANGYTF TGTGCCACCAAAGGACAGGGGGCGAATGGCTACACCTTC
- TRBJ1-6 - TRBV4-3 CASSQDPPRPRYNSPLHF TGCGCCAGCAGCCAAGATCCCCCGCGTCCGAGATATAATTCACCCCTCCACTTT
- TRBJ1-5 - TRBV19 CASTRTAYSNQPQHF TGTGCCAGTACCCGGACAGCTTATAGCAATCAGCCCCAGCATTTT
- TRBJ2-1 - TRBV5-5 CASSLSLRAYNEQFF TGTGCCAGCAGCTTGTCCCTCCGGGCCTACAATGAGCAGTTCTTC
once TRBJ1-2 TRBD1 TRBV19 CASSPRRQGSDYGYTF TGTGCCAGTAGTCCACGACGACAGGGGTCTGACTATGGCTACACCTTC
- TRBJ2-2 - TRBV5-1 CASSSQGTSTRGAGELFF TGCGCCAGCAGCTCACAGGGCACCTCAACTAGGGGTGCCGGGGAGTTGTTTTTT
- TRBJ2-2 - TRBV19 CASSIDRGTGELFF TGTGCCAGTAGTATAGACCGCGGCACCGGGGAGCTGTTTTTT
- TRBJ1-1 - TRBV30 CAWKVTGWLGKAEAFF TGTGCCTGGAAGGTGACAGGTTGGTTGGGAAAGGCTGAAGCTTTCTTT
once TRBJ2-1 TRBD2 TRBV9 CASSSRASGRANEQFF TGTGCCAGCAGCTCACGGGCTAGCGGGAGGGCCAATGAGCAGTTCTTC
few TRBJ2-7 TRBD2 TRBV28 CASLPNPGLAGAGQYF TGTGCCAGCCTCCCCAACCCGGGACTAGCGGGAGCGGGGCAGTACTTC
once TRBJ1-1 TRBD1 TRBV25-1 CASSGQGTEAFF TGTGCCAGCAGTGGACAGGGTACTGAAGCTTTCTTT
once TRBJ2-7 TRBD2 TRBV5-6 CASSWWTSGSLRQYF TGTGCCAGCAGCTGGTGGACTAGCGGGAGTCTGAGGCAGTACTTC
- TRBJ2-3 TRBD2 TRBV29-1 CSVDGRGTDTQYF TGCAGCGTTGACGGGAGGGGCACAGATACGCAGTATTTT
- TRBJ2-1 - TRBV7-8 CASSHPPSSYNEQFF TGTGCCAGCAGCCACCCCCCCAGCTCCTACAATGAGCAGTTCTTC
- TRBJ1-6 TRBD1 TRBV19 CASSTSTGTGNNSPLHF TGTGCCAGTAGTACTAGTACGGGGACAGGCAATAATTCACCCCTCCACTTT
- TRBJ2-1 TRBD2 TRBV27 CASSLYSGTPYNEQFF TGTGCCAGCAGTTTATATAGCGGGACGCCCTACAATGAGCAGTTCTTC
- TRBJ2-1 TRBD2 TRBV9 CASSGGGLGSSEQFF TGTGCCAGCAGCGGAGGGGGACTAGGATCGAGTGAGCAGTTCTTC